The 23 T cell receptor beta chains reported below all come from one sample, sequenced in a study of shared clonotypes between healthy human individuals (dated by TCRdb to 2018 to 2021). Library preparation was by the immunoSEQ multiplex PCR assay. TCRdb holds this immuneACCESS table with in-frame rearrangements only. Some clones are missing; in checked studies, unresolved V genes explain under half, and the rest has no known cause. The sample contains about a million clones, 75% of them found a single time. Jointly, the top ten make up approximately 1.5% of the sample. The sample taken for sequencing was memory CD4+ T cells sorted from blood. According to the study, the label for this sample's cell subset or site signals: CD45RA-negative fraction. These TCRs come from a young man in good health.

The chain joins TRBV6-1 to TRBJ1-3, with D possibly TRBD1 on 6 matching bases. The CDR3 contains 14 residues. Per the germline V gene, CDR1 is MNHNS and CDR2 is SASEGT. The germline V and J ends were trimmed by 5 bases and 2 bases, with 10 bases remaining between them. This CDR3 is CASSLGGPGNTIYF. The CDR3 DNA reads TGTGCCAGCAGTTTGGGGGGGCCTGGAAACACCATATATTTT.

Comment on this clone: The same CDR3 can be traced to other DNA sequences in this sample. This chain joins TRBV7-9 and TRBJ1-2; TRBD1 aligns across 7 bases. The V and J ends lost 6 bases and 6 bases, in that order; junction bases with no gene match: 4. The CDR3 sequence is 12 residues long. Germline V gene lookup returns CDR1 SEHNR and CDR2 FQNEAQ (reference sequence). The CDR3 DNA is TGTGCCAGCAGTCCCCAGGGGGATGGCTACACCTTC. This codes for CASSPQGDGYTF.

This rearrangement joins TRBV15 to TRBJ2-3; the D is unclear. Germline CDR1 is LNHNV and CDR2 is YYDKDF (reference sequence). The CDR3 contains 16 residues. The V gene lost 3 bases and the J gene lost 3 bases, with 16 bases spanning the gap. CDR3 protein: CATSSGRLSDTDTQYF. In DNA form, the CDR3 reads TGTGCCACCAGCAGCGGACGGCTTTCTGATACAGATACGCAGTATTTT.

This chain uses TRBV7-2 with TRBJ1-3; D not certain. CDR3 length: 16 amino acids. Germline V CDR1 and CDR2: SGHTA, FQGNSA. Trimming removed 5 bases from V and 2 bases from J, with 16 bases in between. The CDR3 is CASSLRWPAAGNTIYF. The CDR3, as DNA: TGTGCCAGCAGCCTACGATGGCCAGCCGCTGGAAACACCATATATTTT.

The chain couples TRBV6-6 to TRBJ2-2; 8 nucleotides line up with TRBD1. V shed 6 bases and J 3 bases; nucleotides not matched to a gene: 9. The CDR3 is 16 residues long. Germline V lookup: CDR1 MNHNY, CDR2 SVGAGI (reference sequence). The CDR3 spells CASRPTGQDYTGELFF. The CDR3 DNA follows: TGTGCCAGCAGACCAACGGGACAGGACTACACCGGGGAGCTGTTTTTT.

This sequence joins TRBV2 and TRBJ1-1; 9 nucleotides agree with TRBD1. V shed 8 bases, J shed 4 bases, and the junction held 11 bases outside the gene matches. Germline-derived CDR1 and CDR2 are SNHLY and FYNNEI. The CDR3 sequence is 15 residues long. CDR3 bases: TGTGCCAGCCGTGGGGAGGACAGGGGAGGCACTGAAGCTTTCTTT. Protein product: CASRGEDRGGTEAFF.

Note on this clone: Other DNA sequences within the sample encode an identical CDR3. The rearrangement joins TRBV5-1 to TRBJ2-3; 7 positions agree with TRBD1. After removal of 3 bases from V and 9 bases from J, the junction contained 4 bases not matched to a gene. The CDR3 runs 12 residues. Germline values: CDR1 SGHRS, CDR2 YFSETQ. The CDR3 is CASSSQGDTQYF. The CDR3 nucleotides read TGCGCCAGCAGCTCCCAGGGGGACACGCAGTATTTT.

The chain uses TRBV15 and TRBJ2-3; TRBD2 agrees at 9 bases. The CDR3 has 16 residues. Trimming removed 2 bases from V and 2 bases from J; junction bases left unmatched: 5. Germline-derived CDR1 and CDR2 are LNHNV and YYDKDF (reference sequence). CDR3 in DNA: TGTGCCACCAGCAGAAAAAGCGGGGGGACCACAGATACGCAGTATTTT. This gives the protein CATSRKSGGTTDTQYF.

The V and J genes are TRBV6-5 and TRBJ2-5, with D unresolved. The CDR3 runs 13 residues. Trimming removed 6 bases from V and 2 bases from J, with 10 bases in between. The germline CDR1 and CDR2 sequences are MNHEY and SVGAGI. The CDR3 sequence is CASSSTEQETQYF. The DNA for the CDR3 is TGTGCCAGCAGCTCTACAGAACAAGAGACCCAGTACTTC.

Worth noting for this clone: This sequence may be a read error, since a much larger clone differs from it by one base. The genes are TRBV6-6 and TRBJ2-7; D perhaps matches TRBD2 (5 bases). The germline V and J ends were trimmed by 0 bases and 5 bases, with 17 bases remaining between them. CDR3 length: 16 amino acids. Looked up from germline, CDR1 is MNHNY and CDR2 is SVGAGI (reference sequence). The CDR3 region has the DNA TGTGCCAGCAGTTACTCCCGCGGAGGAGGCCGGGACGAGCAGTACTTC. Its protein product is CASSYSRGGGRDEQYF.

The J gene is TRBJ1-3, the V gene TRBV28; D uncertain. V lost 2 bases, J lost 0 bases, and 8 bases lay in between. This CDR3 has 15 residues. Germline assignment: CDR1 MDHEN and CDR2 SYDVKM. The CDR3 reads CASSLKGSSGNTIYF. The CDR3 nucleotides read TGTGCCAGCAGTTTAAAGGGTAGCTCTGGAAACACCATATATTTT. The whole variable domain, filled in from reference TRBV28 and TRBJ1-3, reads DVKVTQSSRYLVKRTGEKVFLECVQDMDHENMFWYRQDPGLGLRLIYFSYDVKMKEKGDIPEGYSVSREKKERFSLILESASTNQTSMYLCASSLKGSSGNTIYFGEGSWLTVV.

The chain joins TRBV11-3 to TRBJ2-1, with a tentative D call TRBD2 (6 bases). This CDR3 is 12 amino acids long. V was pared by 4 bases and J by 10 bases, with 11 bases between. CDR1 SGHNT and CDR2 YENEEA come from the germline V gene. CDR3: CASSCCLAEQFF. The CDR3 bases are TGTGCCAGCAGCTGTTGCCTAGCGGAGCAGTTCTTC.

With regard to this clone: A much larger clone lies a single base off, so this may be a read error. The chain combines TRBV18 with TRBJ2-3; the match to TRBD1 covers 8 bases. The V gene's germline CDR1 is KGHSH and CDR2 LQKENI. This CDR3 region has 13 residues. As DNA, the CDR3 is TGTGCCAGCTCACTCCCAGGGGGCGATATGCAGTATTTT. This gives the protein CASSLPGGDMQYF.

This chain uses TRBV5-1 with TRBJ2-5; 7 bases align to TRBD2. The length of the CDR3 is 14 residues. Germline CDR1 reads SGHRS; CDR2 reads YFSETQ. Trimming cost V 2 bases and J 2 bases; bases outside gene matches: 3. The CDR3 spells CASSLPGLQETQYF. The CDR3 nucleotides read TGCGCCAGCAGCTTACCGGGACTACAAGAGACCCAGTACTTC.

Regarding this clone: A much larger clone differs from this one at a single base, so this may be a read error. Other nucleotide sequences in the sample specify the same CDR3. V and J are TRBV9 and TRBJ1-5, with 9 nucleotides matching TRBD1. This CDR3 comprises 15 residues. Germline loops: CDR1 SGDLS, CDR2 YYNGEE. After removal of 4 bases from V and 2 bases from J, the junction contained 4 bases not matched to a gene. CDR3 nucleotide sequence: TGTGCCAGCAGCCCACAGGGGGCAGGCAATCAGCCCCAGCATTTT. Translation gives CASSPQGAGNQPQHF.

This clone showed up just once. This sequence joins TRBV27 and TRBJ2-3; possibly TRBD1 for D (6 bases). Germline-derived CDR1 and CDR2 are MNHEY and SMNVEV (reference sequence). V was pared by 3 bases and J by 5 bases, with 9 bases between. This CDR3 spans 13 amino acids. CDR3 region: CASSFTGLDTQYF. Here the CDR3 DNA reads TGTGCCAGCAGTTTTACAGGGTTAGATACGCAGTATTTT.

There are a few counts of this clone. The chain joins TRBV2 to TRBJ2-7; possibly TRBD1 for D (5 bases). The CDR3 is 13 amino acids. The V and J ends lost 6 bases and 4 bases respectively, with 13 bases between them. Germline CDR1 is SNHLY and CDR2 is FYNNEI. The CDR3 protein is CASSLLQAYEQYF. Written as DNA, the CDR3 is TGTGCCAGCAGCCTTCTACAGGCGTACGAGCAGTACTTC.

This clone was detected a few times. The CDR3 sequence is CASSLGQGRSGANVLTF. The CDR3 region has the DNA TGTGCCAGCTCCCTGGGACAGGGCAGGTCTGGGGCCAACGTCCTGACTTTC. V gene TRBV18 combines with J gene TRBJ2-6, with 9 bases aligning to TRBD1. Germline CDR1 KGHSH, CDR2 LQKENI. Trimming took 6 bases from V and 1 from J; bases not matched to a gene: 7. The CDR3 contains 17 residues.

The chain's CDR3 is CASNGQGSFSPLHF. The CDR3 DNA is TGTGCCAGCAATGGACAGGGTTCTTTTTCACCCCTCCACTTT. This rearrangement joins TRBV11-2 to TRBJ1-6, with 8 nucleotides matching TRBD1. This CDR3 region has 14 residues. V dropped 7 bases and J dropped 9; count of bases not matched to a gene: 8. Germline loops: CDR1 SGHAT, CDR2 FQNNGV.

The chain couples TRBV2 to TRBJ2-5, with 8 bases that match TRBD1. The germline CDR1 and CDR2 sequences are SNHLY and FYNNEI. The CDR3 spans 14 residues. J gave up 1 base and V 8 bases, and 6 bases lay outside the gene matches. The CDR3 spells CASCKDRAQETQYF. For the CDR3, the DNA is TGTGCCAGCTGCAAGGACAGGGCCCAAGAGACCCAGTACTTC.

This clone was counted a single time. The V and J genes are TRBV9 and TRBJ2-3, with a tentative D call TRBD2 (6 bases). Trimming stripped 3 bases from V and 4 bases from J, with 12 bases between. This CDR3 comprises 14 residues. Germline V lookup: CDR1 SGDLS, CDR2 YYNGEE. The CDR3 is CASSAGRDSDTQYF. The CDR3 DNA reads as TGTGCCAGCAGCGCTGGACGGGACTCAGATACGCAGTATTTT.

The chain combines TRBV28 with TRBJ1-2; D is perhaps TRBD1 (6 bases). Per the germline V gene, CDR1 is MDHEN and CDR2 is SYDVKM. Trimming shortened V by 4 bases and J by 4 bases, and 28 bases separated the two germline ends. The CDR3 has 19 residues. Written as DNA, the CDR3 is TGTGCCAGCAGTTCCCTATCCTCCTCGGCAGGGGCGAGAGGCTATGGCTACACCTTC. Its protein product is CASSSLSSSAGARGYGYTF.

Only a few counts were recorded for this clone. V is TRBV7-9 and J is TRBJ1-5, with D unresolved. Trimming removed 5 bases from V and 0 bases from J, with 8 bases in between. The CDR3 is 14 residues long. Germline-derived CDR1 and CDR2 are SEHNR and FQNEAQ (reference sequence). The CDR3: CASSPDGSNQPQHF. CDR3 nucleotides: TGTGCCAGCAGCCCGGACGGTAGCAATCAGCCCCAGCATTTT.